This T cell receptor beta chain was identified during a study of blood T cell repertoires in COVID-19 (dated by TCRdb to about 2020). General notes on the study: Collaborator samples came from the United States, Italy and Spain and covered acute and convalescent phases of COVID-19. The samples were drawn from two sources: the first 160 participants of the ongoing ImmuneRACE study, and 1,000 to 1,500 subjects contributed by 6 global collaborators. Where available, HLA class I and class II types were taken from metadata supplied by the sample provider and were not determined by assay-based typing. Sample metadata almost always included a de-identified subject ID, COVID-19 status, age in years and sex. A freely available public database, intended as a resource for researchers studying the immune response to SARS-CoV-2, is where the repertoires were released. The dataset comprised deeply sampled blood TCRbeta repertoires from subjects exposed to, actively infected with, or recovered from COVID-19. The prospective study material was composed of cDNA or gDNA derived from T cells, B-cell-depleted T cells, or PBMCs. Results the study describes overall, beyond this receptor: How much clinical and demographic metadata was included differed by source and by participant, and the metadata was provided uncurated.

Participants in the prospective study were enrolled through a virtual design, were aged roughly 18 to 100 years, and lived in some 24 United States geographic areas. To assign participants to cohorts, the prospective study relied on clinical history that participants themselves reported in a screening survey and a study questionnaire. For ImmuneRACE Cohort 3, a participant was defined as recovered based on two consecutive negative NP/OP PCR tests, clearance by a healthcare professional, or resolution of symptoms. In the prospective study, mobile phlebotomists collected whole blood, serum and a nasopharyngeal or oropharyngeal swab from each participant. Additional blood draws and questionnaires over a 2-month period could optionally be provided by prospective study participants. Blood samples from the prospective study were shipped frozen or at room temperature prior to DNA extraction. TCRbeta CDR3 regions were amplified from genomic DNA using the immunoSEQ Assay, a bias-controlled multiplex PCR. In the paper's pipeline: Within the assay, amplification of reference gene primers was used to estimate how many nucleated cells each sample contained. To quantify the absolute abundance of each unique TCRbeta CDR3 rearrangement, sequence reads were collapsed and filtered. Productive Simpson clonality was computed per sample as the square root of Simpson's diversity index over productive rearrangements. TCRdb retrieved this table from immuneACCESS and kept in-frame rearrangements only. Not all clones are present; in checked studies, unresolved V genes account for under half, and no reason is known for the remainder. V, J and clone size were drawn from that table, and D and trimming were deduced from the DNA. The sample table contains 300,000 or so clones; only one count was recorded for less than 90% of them. The top ten clonotypes cover approximately 0.99% of the sample.

From the cysteine through the phenylalanine, the CDR3 covers 15 amino acids. Only the CDR3 part of the read is kept: 45 bases, read in frame from the first base. Trimming costs V 8 bases and J 8 bases, and their ends lie 24 bases apart. Looking up the germline V gene yields CDR1 MNHEY and CDR2 SVGAGI. About this clone: Its antigen target is currently unknown. Base quality data are lacking; no much larger clone is found one base away.

The specimen was PBMCs or T cells enriched from blood (not recorded which). The TCR originated in a woman younger than 45 who had recovered from COVID-19. The receptor chain draws on TRBV6-5 and TRBJ1-2; the D gene cannot be named for sure. The CDR3 region: CASVPMARRARGYTF. The nucleotides read TGTGCCAGCGTACCAATGGCAAGGAGGGCTCGGGGCTACACCTTC.